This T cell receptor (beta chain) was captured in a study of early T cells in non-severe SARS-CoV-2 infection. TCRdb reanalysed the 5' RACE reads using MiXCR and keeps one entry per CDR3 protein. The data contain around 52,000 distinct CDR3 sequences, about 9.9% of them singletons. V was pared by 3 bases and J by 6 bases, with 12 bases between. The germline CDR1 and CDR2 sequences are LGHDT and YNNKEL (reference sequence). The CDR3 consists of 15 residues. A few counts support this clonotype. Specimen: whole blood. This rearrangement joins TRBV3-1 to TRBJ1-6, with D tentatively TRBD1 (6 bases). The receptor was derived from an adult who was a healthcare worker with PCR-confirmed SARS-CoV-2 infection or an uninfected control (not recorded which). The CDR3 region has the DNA TGTGCCAGCAGCCAGCACACAGGGACTAATTCACCCCTCCACTTT. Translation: CASSQHTGTNSPLHF.